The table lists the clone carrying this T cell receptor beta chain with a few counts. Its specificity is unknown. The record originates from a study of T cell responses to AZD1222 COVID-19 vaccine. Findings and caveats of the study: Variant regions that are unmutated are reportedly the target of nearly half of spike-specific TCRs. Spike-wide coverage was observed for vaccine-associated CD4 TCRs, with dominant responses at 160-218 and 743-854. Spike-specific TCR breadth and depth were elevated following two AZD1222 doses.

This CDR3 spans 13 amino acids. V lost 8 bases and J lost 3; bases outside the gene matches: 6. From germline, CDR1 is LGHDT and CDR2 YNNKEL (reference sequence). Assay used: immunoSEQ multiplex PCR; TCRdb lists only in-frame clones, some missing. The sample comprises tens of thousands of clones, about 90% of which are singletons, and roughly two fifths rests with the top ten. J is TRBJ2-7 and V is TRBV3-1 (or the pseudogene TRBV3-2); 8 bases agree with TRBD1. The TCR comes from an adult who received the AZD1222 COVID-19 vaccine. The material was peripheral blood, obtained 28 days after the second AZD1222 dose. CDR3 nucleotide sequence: TGTGCCAGCCACCGGGACAGGTGCTACGAGCAGTACTTC. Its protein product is CASHRDRCYEQYF.